One and the same sample provided the 18 T cell receptor beta chains below, sequenced in a study of OX40 agonist ivuxolimab in advanced cancers. Sequencing was performed with immunoSEQ multiplex PCR; in TCRdb, only in-frame clones are kept and a portion is missing. The repertoire holds 20,000 or so clones, with less than 95% as singletons. The specimen comprised CD4+ or CD8+ T cells sorted from blood, sampled in a trial of the OX40 agonist ivuxolimab. The receptor set was obtained from an adult with an advanced solid tumor such as melanoma, head and neck, liver or kidney cancer.

The chain is built from TRBV11-3 and TRBJ2-7; D is ambiguous. Germline V lookup: CDR1 SGHNT, CDR2 YENEEA. V was trimmed by 5 bases and J by 4 bases, leaving 18 bases between them. The CDR3 has 15 residues. The CDR3 region is CASSRRTESIYEQYF. CDR3 nucleotides: TGTGCCAGCAGCCGCAGGACGGAGTCGATTTACGAGCAGTACTTC.

The CDR3 DNA follows: TGCGCCAGCAGCCCCAGGGTAATAGGGGCTACGCAGTATTTT. Its translation is CASSPRVIGATQYF. The chain carries TRBV4-1 and TRBJ2-3, with TRBD1 as a possible D gene (5 bases). Looked up from germline, CDR1 is MGHRA and CDR2 is YSYEKL. The CDR3 is 14 residues long. Trimming stripped 4 bases from V and 8 bases from J, with 16 bases between.

V usage is TRBV27 and J usage is TRBJ2-1, with D uncertain. Trimming removed 2 bases from V and 8 bases from J, with 7 bases in between. Germline values: CDR1 MNHEY, CDR2 SMNVEV (reference sequence). This CDR3 is built from 12 residues. The chain's CDR3 is CASSLRAHEQFF. CDR3 nucleotides: TGTGCCAGCAGTTTAAGGGCCCATGAGCAGTTCTTC.

In nucleotides, the CDR3 is TGTGCCAGCAGTTTATATATCTCTGGGGCCAACGTCCTGACTTTC. Translating it yields CASSLYISGANVLTF. The genes are TRBV28 and TRBJ2-6; D is uncertain. V was cut by 1 base and J by 0 bases, with 4 bases left in between. The germline gives CDR1 MDHEN, CDR2 SYDVKM. This CDR3 is 15 amino acids long.

This clone is termed medium-sized. The chain uses TRBV4-1 and TRBJ2-6, with 7 bases aligning to TRBD1. Unmatched junction bases numbered 9, after V lost 0 bases and J lost 1 base. Looked up from germline, CDR1 is MGHRA and CDR2 is YSYEKL. The length of the CDR3 is 19 residues. CDR3 in DNA: TGCGCCAGCAGCCAAGAGGGCCAGGGGGATAGTTCTGGGGCCAACGTCCTGACTTTC. The encoded protein is CASSQEGQGDSSGANVLTF.

The chain couples TRBV5-8 to TRBJ2-7, with 8 bases aligning to TRBD1. This CDR3 has 16 residues. Germline V gene lookup returns CDR1 SGHTS and CDR2 YDEGEE. With V trimmed by 0 bases and J by 4 bases, 9 bases remained unmatched. CDR3 bases: TGTGCCAGCAGCTTGGTCAGGACAGGGTATGGGTACGAGCAGTACTTC. This codes for CASSLVRTGYGYEQYF.

This sequence joins TRBV2 and TRBJ1-5, with TRBD1 matching 8 bases. The ends lost 3 bases at V and 3 bases at J; junction bases unmatched: 4. This CDR3 contains 15 residues. From germline, CDR1 is SNHLY and CDR2 FYNNEI. The CDR3 DNA is TGTGCCAGCAGTGAGTGGACAGGGAACAATCAGCCCCAGCATTTT. Translating it yields CASSEWTGNNQPQHF.

The rearrangement joins TRBV14 to TRBJ2-7, with 8 bases matching TRBD1. Germline trimming cut 4 bases from V and 5 bases from J; bases unmatched to any gene: 7. Germline values: CDR1 SGHDN, CDR2 FVKESK. This CDR3 contains 14 residues. Here the CDR3 reads CASSPGGAVNEQYF. Here the CDR3 DNA reads TGTGCCAGCAGCCCAGGGGGCGCGGTGAACGAGCAGTACTTC.

By its share, this clone is medium-sized (0.01 to 0.1%). The rearrangement links TRBV10-1 to TRBJ2-1; no reliable D call. The CDR3 length is 17 residues. V was cut by 7 bases and J by 2 bases, with 21 bases left in between. CDR1 WNHNN and CDR2 SYGVQD come from the germline V gene (reference sequence). The CDR3 protein is CASISRVLDNTYNEQFF. CDR3 coding DNA: TGCGCCAGCATTAGCCGGGTCCTTGATAATACCTACAATGAGCAGTTCTTC.

The genes are TRBV27 and TRBJ1-1; D ambiguous. This CDR3 region has 13 residues. Germline V gene data show CDR1 as MNHEY and CDR2 as SMNVEV (reference sequence). V was trimmed by 4 bases and J by 0 bases, leaving 6 bases between them. The CDR3 DNA follows: TGTGCCAGCAGTTCTGATATGAACACTGAAGCTTTCTTT. Its translation is CASSSDMNTEAFF.

This clone was counted only a few times. The chain employs TRBV18 and TRBJ2-7, with D tentatively TRBD1 or TRBD2 (5 bases each). Trimming shortened V by 2 bases and J by 3 bases, and 8 bases separated the two germline ends. The CDR3 totals 13 residues. Germline CDR1 and CDR2: KGHSH and LQKENI. The CDR3 is CASSPGTGYEQYF. CDR3 sequence (DNA): TGTGCCAGCTCACCAGGGACGGGCTACGAGCAGTACTTC.

CDR3: CASKDALAGIGEQYF. The CDR3 region has the DNA TGTGCCAGCAAAGATGCTCTAGCGGGGATAGGCGAGCAGTACTTC. The J gene is TRBJ2-7, the V gene TRBV11-2; 9 nucleotides line up with TRBD2. After removal of 7 bases from V and 6 bases from J, the junction contained 13 bases not matched to a gene. This CDR3 has 15 amino acids. Germline CDR1 reads SGHAT; CDR2 reads FQNNGV. Full variable domain (rest looked up from reference TRBV11-2 and TRBJ2-7): EAGVAQSPRYKIIEKRQSVAFWCNPISGHATLYWYQQILGQGPKLLIQFQNNGVVDDSQLPKDRFSAERLKGVDSTLKIQPAKLEDSAVYLCASKDALAGIGEQYFGPGTRLTVT.

V and J are TRBV27 and TRBJ2-1; 16 positions agree with TRBD2. This CDR3 has 17 residues. The germline CDR1 and CDR2 sequences are MNHEY and SMNVEV (reference sequence). The junction had 9 bases not matched to a gene; V was cut back by 6 bases and J by 7 bases. CDR3 sequence: CASSRLTGLAGGNEQFF. In DNA, the CDR3 is TGTGCCAGCAGCCGACTTACGGGACTAGCGGGGGGGAATGAGCAGTTCTTC.

This sequence joins TRBV4-1 and TRBJ2-3; D is possibly TRBD1 (6 bases). CDR1 and CDR2 from the germline V gene are MGHRA and YSYEKL. The CDR3 covers 14 residues. Trimming took 0 bases from V and 8 from J, leaving 12 bases between them. CDR3: CASSQDARGSTQYF. The CDR3 DNA reads as TGCGCCAGCAGCCAAGATGCTAGGGGGAGTACGCAGTATTTT.

As to this clone: Relative to the germline gene, one junction end is altered; a read error may explain this. The chain carries TRBV7-7 and TRBJ2-3, with 7 bases aligning to TRBD1. The CDR3 contains 13 residues. In germline, CDR1 is SSHAT, CDR2 FNYEAQ (reference sequence). CDR3 residues: CASSTGDTDTQYF. For the CDR3, the DNA is TGTGCTAGCAGTACAGGGGACACAGATACGCAGTATTTT.

V gene TRBV7-6 combines with J gene TRBJ1-1; no clear D gene. V was trimmed by 4 bases and J by 2 bases, leaving 14 bases between them. Per germline, CDR1 SGHVS and CDR2 FNYEAQ. The CDR3 is 15 amino acids. CDR3 protein: CASSSYIGGNTEAFF. The CDR3, as DNA: TGTGCCAGCAGCTCTTACATCGGTGGAAACACTGAAGCTTTCTTT.

As for this clone: The sample has other DNA sequences that encode this CDR3 too. CDR3 nucleotide sequence: TGTGCCAGCAGCCTAGTCTCCTACGAGCAGTACTTC. Translated, it gives CASSLVSYEQYF. This chain connects TRBV7-9 to TRBJ2-7; D unclear. The germline V and J ends were trimmed by 5 bases and 0 bases, with 5 bases remaining between them. The CDR3 length is 12 residues. Germline loops: CDR1 SEHNR, CDR2 FQNEAQ (reference sequence).

V usage is TRBV15 and J usage is TRBJ2-7; 9 bases match TRBD1. Germline V gives CDR1 LNHNV, CDR2 YYDKDF (reference sequence). This CDR3 region has 15 residues. V dropped 5 bases and J dropped 1; count of bases not matched to a gene: 6. CDR3 loop: CATSGEQGASYEQYF. CDR3 in DNA: TGTGCCACCAGCGGCGAACAGGGGGCTTCCTACGAGCAGTACTTC.